This section outlines one TCR beta chain sequence together with its context. Antigen unknown. Repertoires were generated with immunoSEQ multiplex PCR, while TCRdb's copy carries only in-frame clones and drops some. This sample has 84,000 or so clones, with 80% to 95% found just once. This entry belongs to a study of Tregs in tolerant kidney transplant recipients. Related graft donors supplied nonmyeloablative bone marrow transplants, and mixed chimerism was transient. Thawed PBMCs were FACS-sorted into unstimulated CD4+CD25+CD127- regulatory T cells, CD4+CD25- non-regulatory cells, CD4 and CD8 cells. Broader study findings: Biological reproducibility was not directly addressed, but technical replication error appeared minimal. Activated donor B cell expansion appeared to reveal the most relevant donor-specific TCRbeta repertoire.

This sample comprised CD4+ T cells from blood (PBMCs), obtained 12 months after the transplant. This sequence originates from a human patient who received a combined kidney and bone marrow transplant. Some of the T cells might come from the graft donor.

For the CDR3, the DNA is TGTGCCAGCTCCCCTCGGACAGGGCGCCCTCTGAACAATGAGCAGTTCTTC. It encodes CASSPRTGRPLNNEQFF. The gene calls are TRBV18 and TRBJ2-1, with TRBD1 identical over 8 bases. In germline, CDR1 is KGHSH, CDR2 LQKENI. The CDR3 is 17 amino acids. V shed 6 bases, J shed 5 bases, and the junction held 15 bases outside the gene matches.